This passage covers 10 T cell receptor beta chains from one sample sequenced in a study of T cell responses to AZD1222 COVID-19 vaccine. Using immunoSEQ multiplex PCR, the repertoire was profiled, and TCRdb retains in-frame clones only, with some absent. Seen here are 83,000 or so clones, 88% observed once, and the top ten hold around 4.5%. The sequences come from peripheral blood, collected on day 0 of MenACWY control vaccination. The receptor set was obtained from an adult in good health.

The chain joins TRBV7-2 to TRBJ2-7; D is possibly TRBD1 (5 bases). This CDR3 has 14 residues. Germline V CDR1 and CDR2: SGHTA, FQGNSA. V lost 1 base and J 2 bases, leaving 9 bases between the germline ends. CDR3 loop: CASSLEGPPYEQYF. For the CDR3, the DNA is TGTGCCAGCAGCTTAGAGGGGCCTCCCTACGAGCAGTACTTC.

The V call is TRBV19, the J call TRBJ1-1; 7 bases line up with TRBD1. This CDR3 has 15 amino acids. Germline V gives CDR1 LNHDA, CDR2 SQIVND (reference sequence). V gave up 7 bases and J gave up 0 bases; unmatched junction bases: 8. This chain's CDR3 is CASIETGMLNTEAFF. CDR3 in DNA: TGTGCCAGTATTGAGACAGGGATGTTGAACACTGAAGCTTTCTTT.

The V and J genes are TRBV28 and TRBJ2-7, with unresolved D. V dropped 3 bases and J dropped 2 bases, with 11 bases sitting between them. This CDR3 comprises 14 residues. Germline lookup yields CDR1 MDHEN and CDR2 SYDVKM. DNA of the CDR3: TGTGCCAGCAGTTTTCGGCTAGACCCCTACGAGCAGTACTTC. This translates into CASSFRLDPYEQYF.

The chain combines TRBV28 with TRBJ1-1; D is undetermined. V lost 5 bases to trimming and J lost 6 bases, with 16 bases between them. Per the germline V gene, CDR1 is MDHEN and CDR2 is SYDVKM. The CDR3 covers 14 residues. For the CDR3, the DNA is TGTGCCAGCAGTCTTTCACTCGATGGGGCTGAAGCTTTCTTT. Translated, it gives CASSLSLDGAEAFF.

The chain carries TRBV10-3 and TRBJ1-2; a weak D match, TRBD1 (6 bases). Trimming took 4 bases from V and 8 from J, leaving 17 bases between them. The CDR3 runs to 14 residues. CDR1 ENHRY and CDR2 SYGVKD come from the germline V gene. The CDR3 loop reads CAISGSGDKEGYTF. The CDR3 bases are TGTGCCATCAGTGGGTCAGGGGATAAGGAAGGCTACACCTTC.

CDR3 loop: CATRGGENIQYF. DNA for the CDR3: TGTGCCACCCGGGGCGGGGAAAACATTCAGTACTTC. This chain connects TRBV10-3 to TRBJ2-4; possible D gene TRBD2, 6 bases. V was trimmed by 10 bases and J by 5 bases, leaving 12 bases between them. The CDR3 extends over 12 amino acids. Per germline, CDR1 ENHRY and CDR2 SYGVKD.

The genes are TRBV9 and TRBJ2-3; a weak D match, TRBD1 (5 bases). Germline values: CDR1 SGDLS, CDR2 YYNGEE. Trimming took 2 bases from V and 6 from J, leaving 7 bases between them. The CDR3 runs to 12 residues. The CDR3 DNA reads TGTGCCAGCAGCGTGTCAGGGGATACGCAGTATTTT. Protein product: CASSVSGDTQYF.

In its sample, this clone was seen once. The chain is built from TRBV29-1 and TRBJ2-7, with 9 bases matching TRBD1. With V trimmed by 4 bases and J by 4 bases, 11 bases remained unmatched. This CDR3 spans 15 amino acids. From germline, CDR1 is SQVTM and CDR2 ANQGSEA. CDR3 sequence: CSVVLGTGRAYEQYF. CDR3 nucleotide sequence: TGCAGCGTTGTTCTAGGGACAGGGAGGGCTTACGAGCAGTACTTC.

This clone appeared a few times. J is TRBJ1-1 and V is TRBV10-2; 8 positions agree with TRBD1. CDR3 length equals 15 residues. V lost 8 bases, J lost 5 bases, and 13 bases stayed unmatched. Germline assignment: CDR1 WSHSY and CDR2 SAAADI. CDR3 sequence reads: CASGSEYDRGTEAFF. As DNA, the CDR3 is TGCGCCAGCGGCAGTGAGTACGACAGGGGAACTGAAGCTTTCTTT.

A few counts support this clone. The chain combines TRBV6-2 or TRBV6-3 with TRBJ2-7, with 11 positions matching TRBD2. Unmatched junction bases numbered 5, after V lost 4 bases and J lost 3 bases. Germline CDR1 is MNHEY and CDR2 is SVGEGT. The CDR3 has 15 amino acids. CDR3 sequence: CASSLRLAGLYEQYF. In DNA form, the CDR3 reads TGTGCCAGCAGTTTACGACTAGCGGGACTCTACGAGCAGTACTTC.